These T cell receptor beta chains were read from a single sample in a study of T cell responses to AZD1222 COVID-19 vaccine. Repertoires were generated with immunoSEQ multiplex PCR, while TCRdb's copy carries only in-frame clones and drops some. The data contain almost 55,000 clones, around four fifths of them singletons. The specimen comprised peripheral blood, sampled on day 0 of AZD1222 vaccination. These receptors were obtained from an adult in good health. The CDR3 runs from the conserved cysteine through the conserved F or W. D genes are given only for firm matches. Expanded clones get a size class; other rows say once, few or many, or leave the size out.

once	TRBJ1-1	.	TRBV6-2/TRBV6-3	CASSFAGANTEAFF	TGTGCCAGCAGTTTTGCAGGAGCGAACACTGAAGCTTTCTTT
.	TRBJ1-1	TRBD1	TRBV14	CASSQAVRGPEAFF	TGTGCCAGCAGCCAAGCCGTCAGGGGGCCTGAAGCTTTCTTT
.	TRBJ2-2	TRBD2	TRBV19	CATTALAGVRVYTGELFF	TGTGCCACCACAGCACTAGCGGGAGTTAGGGTGTACACCGGGGAGCTGTTTTTT
.	TRBJ2-3	TRBD2	TRBV28	CASSPAGGESNTQYF	TGTGCCAGCAGTCCGGCGGGGGGGGAATCAAATACGCAGTATTTT
once	TRBJ1-4	.	TRBV6-5	CASSPSRGPWPFF	TGTGCCAGCAGTCCGTCGAGAGGCCCGTGGCCGTTTTTT
.	TRBJ1-5	.	TRBV23-1	CASSQSQIFQPQHF	TGCGCCAGCAGTCAAAGTCAAATCTTCCAGCCCCAGCATTTT
.	TRBJ1-2	.	TRBV6-5	CASSIQGINGYTF	TGTGCCAGCAGTATTCAAGGCATTAATGGCTACACCTTC
.	TRBJ2-3	TRBD2	TRBV18	CASSPPGLAGPDTQYF	TGTGCCAGCTCACCACCGGGACTAGCGGGACCGGATACGCAGTATTTT
.	TRBJ1-3	TRBD1	TRBV30	CAWSVAGTGRNTIYF	TGTGCCTGGAGTGTCGCCGGGACAGGCAGAAACACCATATATTTT
once	TRBJ1-3	.	TRBV2	CASSDDSSGNTIYF	TGTGCCAGCAGTGATGACAGCTCTGGAAACACCATATATTTT
.	TRBJ2-1	.	TRBV28	CASSSSENEQFF	TGTGCCAGCAGTAGCAGCGAGAATGAGCAGTTCTTC
.	TRBJ1-1	TRBD1	TRBV18	CASSPLGTGTNTEAFF	TGTGCCAGCTCACCTCTCGGGACAGGGACGAACACTGAAGCTTTCTTT
.	TRBJ2-7	.	TRBV28	CATTGSHEQYF	TGTGCCACCACCGGCAGCCACGAGCAGTACTTC
.	TRBJ2-2	.	TRBV5-4	CASSLSGVPRHTGELFF	TGTGCCAGCAGCCTTTCCGGGGTGCCCCGACACACCGGGGAGCTGTTTTTT
.	TRBJ2-1	TRBD2	TRBV28	CASSLLREGGEQFF	TGTGCCAGCAGTTTATTGCGGGAGGGCGGTGAGCAGTTCTTC
.	TRBJ2-1	TRBD1	TRBV4-2	CASSQAQGASNEQFF	TGTGCCAGCAGCCAAGCCCAGGGGGCGTCCAATGAGCAGTTCTTC
.	TRBJ2-3	TRBD2	TRBV5-1	CASRTSGSTDTQYF	TGCGCCAGCAGAACTAGCGGGAGCACAGATACGCAGTATTTT
.	TRBJ1-1	TRBD1	TRBV5-1	CASSLHSTGEGWTEAFF	TGCGCCAGCAGCTTGCATTCGACAGGGGAAGGATGGACTGAAGCTTTCTTT
.	TRBJ2-2	.	TRBV5-1	CASSFGSTGELFF	TGCGCCAGCAGCTTTGGGAGTACCGGGGAGCTGTTTTTT
.	TRBJ1-6	.	TRBV6-5	CASSYSAVQTEHIHF	TGTGCCAGCAGTTACTCGGCAGTACAAACGGAACATATCCACTTT
.	TRBJ2-2	TRBD2	TRBV7-6	CASRRGTSGTGELFF	TGTGCCAGCAGGCGAGGGACTAGCGGCACCGGGGAGCTGTTTTTT
.	TRBJ1-2	.	TRBV5-1	CASSLVGTNYGYTF	TGCGCCAGCAGCTTGGTGGGGACAAACTATGGCTACACCTTC
once	TRBJ2-7	.	TRBV4-3	CASSQESGPLYEQYF	TGCGCCAGCAGCCAAGAGTCAGGGCCCCTCTACGAGCAGTACTTC
.	TRBJ2-7	TRBD2	TRBV7-3	CASSLSGGDSYEQYF	TGTGCCAGCAGCTTAAGCGGGGGGGACTCCTACGAGCAGTACTTC
.	TRBJ1-5	.	TRBV12-3/TRBV12-4	CASSPRRDQPQHF	TGTGCCAGCAGCCCCCGAAGAGATCAGCCCCAGCATTTT
.	TRBJ2-1	.	TRBV18	CASSRLDSSNEQFF	TGTGCCAGCTCACGACTAGACTCTTCCAATGAGCAGTTCTTC